The rows below give T cell receptor beta chains drawn from one sample of a study of CD8 T cells in Susac syndrome. MiXCR, applied by TCRdb to the immunoSEQ multiplex PCR reads, yields one record per CDR3 protein. The sample lists around 150,000 distinct CDR3 sequences, around 94% occurring once. Sequences were obtained from CD4+ T cells from PBMCs. The receptors shown here come from a human donor in good health. The CDR3 runs from the conserved cysteine through the conserved F or W. D genes are given only for firm matches. Clone size appears in some rows only: once, few, many, or a class for an expanded clone.

TRBV7-2	-	-	TRBJ1-2	CASSLQSPGPTF	TGTGCCAGCAGCTTACAGAGTCCAGGGCCCACCTTC
TRBV29-1	-	-	TRBJ1-4	CSGRTGINEKLFF	TGCAGCGGGCGGACGGGGATTAATGAAAAACTGTTTTTT
TRBV29-1	-	-	TRBJ1-2	CSVVENYGYTF	TGCAGCGTTGTAGAGAACTATGGCTACACCTTC
TRBV5-6	-	TRBD1	TRBJ2-1	CASSPGQGYYNEQFF	TGTGCCAGCTCACCGGGACAGGGATACTACAATGAGCAGTTCTTC
TRBV5-1	once	TRBD1	TRBJ2-1	CASSLGDRASFF	TGCGCCAGCAGCTTGGGGGACAGGGCATCGTTCTTC
TRBV9	-	-	TRBJ2-3	CASSVGSDTQYF	TGTGCCAGCAGCGTAGGATCAGATACGCAGTATTTT
TRBV5-1	-	-	TRBJ2-6	CASRDGSGANVLTF	TGCGCCAGCCGCGATGGGTCTGGGGCCAACGTCCTGACTTTC
TRBV9	-	-	TRBJ1-2	CASSVMSGRVYGYTF	TGTGCCAGCAGCGTAATGTCAGGGCGGGTCTATGGCTACACCTTC
TRBV30	-	-	TRBJ1-1	CAWSVKGPNTEAFF	TGTGCCTGGAGTGTAAAGGGGCCAAACACTGAAGCTTTCTTT
TRBV20-1	-	TRBD2	TRBJ2-3	CSARERRGGGPDTQYF	TGCAGTGCTAGAGAAAGACGGGGGGGCGGGCCAGATACGCAGTATTTT
TRBV6-1	few	-	TRBJ2-1	CASRVGGDEQFF	TGTGCCAGCAGGGTAGGAGGAGATGAGCAGTTCTTC
TRBV20-1	-	TRBD2	TRBJ2-5	CSAPGTSGQETQYF	TGCAGTGCCCCCGGGACTAGCGGGCAAGAGACCCAGTACTTC
TRBV20-1	-	-	TRBJ1-1	CSARAGTEAFF	TGCAGTGCTAGGGCAGGTACCGAAGCTTTCTTT
TRBV14	-	TRBD1	TRBJ2-4	CASSQTGAPVIQYF	TGTGCCAGCAGCCAAACAGGGGCCCCGGTCATTCAGTACTTC
TRBV12-3/TRBV12-4	-	-	TRBJ2-3	CASSWERRTDTQYF	TGTGCCAGCAGCTGGGAAAGGCGCACAGATACGCAGTATTTT
TRBV7-9	-	-	TRBJ1-2	CASSLDLGSATF	TGTGCCAGCAGCTTAGATCTCGGGAGTGCCACCTTC
TRBV20-1	once	-	TRBJ1-3	CSARERDTIYF	TGCAGTGCTAGGGAAAGGGACACCATATATTTT
TRBV2	-	-	TRBJ1-1	CATQDRENTEAFF	TGTGCCACCCAGGACAGAGAGAACACTGAAGCTTTCTTT
TRBV6-6	-	-	TRBJ2-7	CASSRGAESLEQYF	TGTGCCAGCAGCCGCGGGGCAGAGTCCTTGGAGCAGTACTTC
TRBV4-3	-	-	TRBJ2-5	CASSQGAASQETQYF	TGCGCCAGCAGCCAGGGAGCGGCTAGCCAAGAGACCCAGTACTTC
TRBV29-1	-	-	TRBJ2-4	CSVLGGELAKNIQYF	TGCAGCGTTCTTGGCGGCGAGCTAGCCAAAAACATTCAGTACTTC
TRBV10-3	-	TRBD1	TRBJ2-7	CAIRPGQEAYEQYF	TGTGCCATCAGGCCGGGACAGGAGGCCTACGAGCAGTACTTC
TRBV7-8	-	TRBD1	TRBJ1-6	CASSSGLATGDSPLHF	TGTGCCAGCAGCTCGGGATTAGCAACAGGGGATTCACCCCTCCACTTT
TRBV20-1	-	TRBD1	TRBJ1-2	CSARDISTGDGYTF	TGCAGTGCTAGAGATATCTCCACAGGGGATGGCTACACCTTC
TRBV11-1	once	TRBD1	TRBJ2-2	CASSNRQGPGELFF	TGTGCCAGCAGCAACAGACAGGGTCCCGGGGAGCTGTTTTTT
TRBV5-1	-	-	TRBJ1-2	CASSLGGVYGYTF	TGCGCCAGCAGCTTGGGCGGGGTCTATGGCTACACCTTC
TRBV3-1	-	-	TRBJ1-2	CASSRPSGGYTF	TGTGCCAGCAGCCGACCGTCGGGTGGCTACACCTTC
TRBV12-3/TRBV12-4	-	-	TRBJ1-2	CASSSLAGKLGYTF	TGTGCCAGCAGTTCGCTTGCAGGCAAACTTGGCTACACCTTC
TRBV5-1	-	-	TRBJ1-4	CASSFGGEEKLFF	TGCGCCAGCAGCTTCGGAGGGGAAGAAAAACTGTTTTTT
TRBV6-2/TRBV6-3	-	-	TRBJ1-1	CASSPRGPWCFF	TGTGCCAGCAGTCCCCGGGGACCCTGGTGCTTCTTT
TRBV20-1	-	TRBD2	TRBJ2-1	CSAPGGAPYNEQFF	TGCAGTGCCCCCGGGGGGGCCCCATACAATGAGCAGTTCTTC
TRBV9	-	-	TRBJ1-1	CASSVSASHDTEAFF	TGTGCCAGCAGCGTGTCAGCCTCCCATGACACTGAAGCTTTCTTT